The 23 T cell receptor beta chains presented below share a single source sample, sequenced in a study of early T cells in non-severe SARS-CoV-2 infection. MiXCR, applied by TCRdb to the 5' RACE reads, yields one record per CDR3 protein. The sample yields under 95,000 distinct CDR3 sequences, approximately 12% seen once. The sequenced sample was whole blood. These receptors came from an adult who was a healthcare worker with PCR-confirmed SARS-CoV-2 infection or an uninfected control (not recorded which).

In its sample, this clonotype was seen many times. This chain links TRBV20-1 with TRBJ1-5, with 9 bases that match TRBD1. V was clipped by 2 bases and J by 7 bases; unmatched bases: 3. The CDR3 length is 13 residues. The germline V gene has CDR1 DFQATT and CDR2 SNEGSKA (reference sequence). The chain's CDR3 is CSARPGQGQPQHF. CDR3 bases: TGCAGTGCTAGACCGGGACAGGGCCAGCCCCAGCATTTT.

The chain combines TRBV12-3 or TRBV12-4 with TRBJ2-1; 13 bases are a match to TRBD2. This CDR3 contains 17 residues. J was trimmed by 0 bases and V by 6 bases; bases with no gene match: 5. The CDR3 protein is CASSRTSGGSSYNEQFF. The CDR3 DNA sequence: TGTGCCAGCAGCAGGACTAGCGGGGGCAGCTCCTACAATGAGCAGTTCTTC.

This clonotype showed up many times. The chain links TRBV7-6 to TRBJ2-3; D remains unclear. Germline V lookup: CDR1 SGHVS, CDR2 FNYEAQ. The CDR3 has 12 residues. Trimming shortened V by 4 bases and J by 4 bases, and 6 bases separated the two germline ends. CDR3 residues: CASSSTPDTQYF. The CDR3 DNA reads TGTGCCAGCAGCTCTACGCCAGATACGCAGTATTTT.

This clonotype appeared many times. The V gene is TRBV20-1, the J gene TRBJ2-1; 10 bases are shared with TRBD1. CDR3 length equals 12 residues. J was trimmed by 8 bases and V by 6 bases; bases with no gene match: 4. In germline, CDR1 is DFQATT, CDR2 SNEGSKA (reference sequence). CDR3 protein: CSADGQGDEQFF. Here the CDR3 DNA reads TGCAGTGCGGATGGACAGGGGGATGAGCAGTTCTTC.

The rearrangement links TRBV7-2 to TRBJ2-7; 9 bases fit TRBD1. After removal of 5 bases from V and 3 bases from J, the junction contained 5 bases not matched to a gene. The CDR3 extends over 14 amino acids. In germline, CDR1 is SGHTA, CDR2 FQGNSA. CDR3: CASSPQGALYEQYF. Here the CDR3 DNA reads TGTGCCAGCAGCCCACAGGGGGCCCTCTACGAGCAGTACTTC.

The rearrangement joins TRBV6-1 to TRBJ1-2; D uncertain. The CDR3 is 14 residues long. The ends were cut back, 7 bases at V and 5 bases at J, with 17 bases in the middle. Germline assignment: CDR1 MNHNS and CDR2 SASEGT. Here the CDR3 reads CASMVSPPSYGYTF. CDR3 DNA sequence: TGTGCCAGCATGGTTTCTCCACCTTCGTATGGCTACACCTTC.

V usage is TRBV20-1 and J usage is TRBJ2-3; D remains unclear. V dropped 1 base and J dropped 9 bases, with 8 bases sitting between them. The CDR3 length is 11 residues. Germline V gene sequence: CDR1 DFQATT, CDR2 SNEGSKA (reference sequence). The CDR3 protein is CSARGAGTQYF. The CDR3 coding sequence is TGCAGTGCTAGAGGGGCCGGAACGCAGTATTTT.

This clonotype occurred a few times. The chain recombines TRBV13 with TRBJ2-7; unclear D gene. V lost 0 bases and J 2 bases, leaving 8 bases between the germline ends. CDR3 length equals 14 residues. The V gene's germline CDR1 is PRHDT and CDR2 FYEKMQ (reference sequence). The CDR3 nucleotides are TGTGCCAGCAGCTTAGGCGGCGGCGCCTACGAGCAGTACTTC. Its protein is CASSLGGGAYEQYF.

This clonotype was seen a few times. The CDR3 is CASSQELTRTDTQYF. The CDR3 nucleotides are TGCGCCAGCAGCCAAGAACTCACCCGGACAGATACGCAGTATTTT. The V gene is TRBV4-1, the J gene TRBJ2-3; D not resolved. The germline CDR1 and CDR2 sequences are MGHRA and YSYEKL. The ends were cut back, 0 bases at V and 3 bases at J, with 10 bases in the middle. The CDR3 runs 15 residues.

The CDR3 sequence: CASSPPGVPSRRNYGYTF. The CDR3 coding sequence is TGTGCCAGCTCACCACCCGGGGTACCTAGCCGTCGGAACTATGGCTACACCTTC. The chain links TRBV18 to TRBJ1-2; D is unresolved. This CDR3 comprises 18 residues. Germline V gene sequence: CDR1 KGHSH, CDR2 LQKENI. Deletions cut 0 bases from V and 2 bases from J, with 19 bases between.

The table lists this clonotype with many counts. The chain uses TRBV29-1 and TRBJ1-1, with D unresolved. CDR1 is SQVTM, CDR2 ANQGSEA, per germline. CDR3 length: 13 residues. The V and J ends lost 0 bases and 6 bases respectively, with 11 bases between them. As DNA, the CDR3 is TGCAGCGTTGAAGAATGGCGCTCTCCTGAAGCTTTCTTT. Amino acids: CSVEEWRSPEAFF.

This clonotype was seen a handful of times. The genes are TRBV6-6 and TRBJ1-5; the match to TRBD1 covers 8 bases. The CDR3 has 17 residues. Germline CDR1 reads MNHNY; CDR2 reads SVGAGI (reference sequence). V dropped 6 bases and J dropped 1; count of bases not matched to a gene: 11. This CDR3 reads CASSPTGAVASNQPQHF. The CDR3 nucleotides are TGTGCCAGCAGCCCGACAGGGGCAGTGGCGAGCAATCAGCCCCAGCATTTT.

The CDR3 here is CASPLQANYEKLFF. In nucleotides, the CDR3 is TGTGCCTCCCCTCTCCAGGCTAATTATGAAAAACTGTTTTTT. The chain has TRBV30 and TRBJ1-4; D unresolved. V was shortened by 7 bases and J by 6 bases, with 18 bases between the two germline ends. Germline V CDR1 and CDR2: GTSNPN, SVGIG (reference sequence). There are 14 residues in the CDR3.

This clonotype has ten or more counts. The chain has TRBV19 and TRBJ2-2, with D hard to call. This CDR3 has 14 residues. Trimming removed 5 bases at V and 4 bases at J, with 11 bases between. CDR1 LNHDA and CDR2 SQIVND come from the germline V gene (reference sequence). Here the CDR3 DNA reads TGTGCCAGTAGTTCTCGGAGCGTCACCGGGGAGCTGTTTTTT. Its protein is CASSSRSVTGELFF.

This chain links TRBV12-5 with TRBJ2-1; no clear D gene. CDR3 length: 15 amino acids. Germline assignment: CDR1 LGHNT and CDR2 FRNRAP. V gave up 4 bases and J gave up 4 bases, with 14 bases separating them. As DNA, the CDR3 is TGTGCTAGTGGTTCTCGAATTGCAGCGTACAATGAGCAGTTCTTC. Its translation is CASGSRIAAYNEQFF.

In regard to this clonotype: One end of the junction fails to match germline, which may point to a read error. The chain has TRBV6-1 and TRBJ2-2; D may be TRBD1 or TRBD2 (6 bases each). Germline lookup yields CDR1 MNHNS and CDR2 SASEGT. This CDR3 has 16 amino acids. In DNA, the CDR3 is TGTGTCAGCAGGGGAGGAAAACAGGGATACACCGGGGAGCTGTTTTTT. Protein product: CVSRGGKQGYTGELFF.

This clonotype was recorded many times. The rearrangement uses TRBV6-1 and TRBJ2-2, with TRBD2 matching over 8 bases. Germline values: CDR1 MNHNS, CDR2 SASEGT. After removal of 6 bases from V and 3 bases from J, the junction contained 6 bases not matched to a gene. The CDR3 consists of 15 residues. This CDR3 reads CASRDGLADTGELFF. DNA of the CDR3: TGTGCCAGCAGGGATGGACTAGCAGACACCGGGGAGCTGTTTTTT.

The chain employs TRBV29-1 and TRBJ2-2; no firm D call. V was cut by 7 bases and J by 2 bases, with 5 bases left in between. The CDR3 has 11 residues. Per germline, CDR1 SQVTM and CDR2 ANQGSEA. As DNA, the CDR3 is TGCAGCGGCAAAAACACCGGGGAGCTGTTTTTT. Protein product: CSGKNTGELFF.

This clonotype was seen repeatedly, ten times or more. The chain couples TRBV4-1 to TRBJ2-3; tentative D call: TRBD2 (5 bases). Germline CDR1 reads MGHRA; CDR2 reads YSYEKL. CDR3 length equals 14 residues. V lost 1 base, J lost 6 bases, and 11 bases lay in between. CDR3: CASSQVHGDDTQYF. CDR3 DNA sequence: TGCGCCAGCAGCCAAGTTCACGGGGATGATACGCAGTATTTT.

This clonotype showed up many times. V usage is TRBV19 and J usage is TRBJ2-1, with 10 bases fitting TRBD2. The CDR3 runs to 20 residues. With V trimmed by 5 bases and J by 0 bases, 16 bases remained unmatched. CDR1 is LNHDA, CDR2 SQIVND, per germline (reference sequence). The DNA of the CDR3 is TGTGCCAGTAGTTTCTTTGGGAGCGGGAGGGCCGGGAGCTCCTACAATGAGCAGTTCTTC. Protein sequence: CASSFFGSGRAGSSYNEQFF. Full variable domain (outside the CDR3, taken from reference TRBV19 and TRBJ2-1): DGGITQSPKYLFRKEGQNVTLSCEQNLNHDAMYWYRQDPGQGLRLIYYSQIVNDFQKGDIAEGYSVSREKKESFPLTVTSAQKNPTAFYLCASSFFGSGRAGSSYNEQFFGPGTRLTVL.

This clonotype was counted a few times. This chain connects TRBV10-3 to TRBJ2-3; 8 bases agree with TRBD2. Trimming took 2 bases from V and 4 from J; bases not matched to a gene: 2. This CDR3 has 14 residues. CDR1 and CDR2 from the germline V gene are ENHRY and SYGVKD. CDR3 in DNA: TGTGCCATCAGTGAGGGACTAGCCCCAGATACGCAGTATTTT. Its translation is CAISEGLAPDTQYF.

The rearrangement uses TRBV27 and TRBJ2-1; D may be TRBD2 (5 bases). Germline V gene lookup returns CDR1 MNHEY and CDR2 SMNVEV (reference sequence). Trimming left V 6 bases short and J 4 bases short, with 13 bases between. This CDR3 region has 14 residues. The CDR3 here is CASSVTTDYNEQFF. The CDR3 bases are TGTGCCAGCAGCGTGACTACAGATTACAATGAGCAGTTCTTC.

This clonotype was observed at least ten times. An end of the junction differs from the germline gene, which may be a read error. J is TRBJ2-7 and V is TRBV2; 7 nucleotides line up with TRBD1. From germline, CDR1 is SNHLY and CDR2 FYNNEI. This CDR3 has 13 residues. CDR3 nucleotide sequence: TGTGCCAGCAGCGTGGGACAGAGAGATTTGGTTATCTTC. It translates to CASSVGQRDLVIF.